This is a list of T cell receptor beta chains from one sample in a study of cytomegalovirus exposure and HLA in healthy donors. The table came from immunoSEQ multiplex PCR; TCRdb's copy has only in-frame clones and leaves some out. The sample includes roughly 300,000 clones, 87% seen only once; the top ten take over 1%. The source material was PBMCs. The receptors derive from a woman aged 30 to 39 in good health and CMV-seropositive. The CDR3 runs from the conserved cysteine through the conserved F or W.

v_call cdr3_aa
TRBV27 CASNGGANQPQHF
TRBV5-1 CASSTGRGQSDYTF
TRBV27 CASSRGTGNTIYF
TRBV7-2 CASKPGTGSYEQYF
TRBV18 CASSPRDTLAKNIQYF
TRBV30 CAWTGMTDTEAFF
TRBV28 CASRINRGNTEAFF
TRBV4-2 CACGPPLGTQYF
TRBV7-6 CASSLDPSGSSYNEQFF
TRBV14 CASSQILDTQYF
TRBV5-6 CASSLYGVTGFREEYGYTF
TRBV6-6 CASSDPGTSYNEQFF
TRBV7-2 CASSPTSAKNYEQYF
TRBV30 CAYGPRTDTQYF
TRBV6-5 CASSYTRDSYTEAFF
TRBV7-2 CASSLEGGRAPYEQYF
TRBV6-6 CASSPGPYYEQYF
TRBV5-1 CASSFPSSGNSYNEQFF
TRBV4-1 CASSHLSEFTDTQYF
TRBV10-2 CASGGGYPYEQYF
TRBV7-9 CASSFRGQGRGEQYF
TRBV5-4 CASSLGHGNTEAFF
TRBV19 CASSPVGSGRSGELFF
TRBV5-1 CASSFASLAGKNTGELFF
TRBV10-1 CASSRPGTDNEQFF
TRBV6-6 CASSYSGKRGPQHF
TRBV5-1 CASSFYSGSEQYF
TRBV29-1 CSGWGGDSYEQYF
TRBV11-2 CASSDYSGSSYEQYF
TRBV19 CASNAMSSYNEQFF
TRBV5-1 CASSLSTDNEQFF
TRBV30 CAWSVTPERTYEQYF
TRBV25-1 CASSVGASMYNEQFF
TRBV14 CASSHVKDYEQYF
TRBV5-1 CASSLAMEGSAFF
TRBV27 CASSLSSGLSYNEQFF
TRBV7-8 CASSSERSGATYEQYF
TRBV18 CASSLGTGSNYGYTF
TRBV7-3 CASSRSGGGAGYNEQFF
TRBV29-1 CSVEETSAYNEQFF
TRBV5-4 CASSFGGASGNTIYF
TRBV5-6 CASRKYGAPNYGYTF
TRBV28 CASSFRVAGGPGELFF
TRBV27 CASSSKDPTPHQPQHF
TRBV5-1 CASSRPGTGIYEQYF
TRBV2 CASSSGQYGYTF
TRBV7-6 CASSKIPYGYTF
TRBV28 CASSFLEPYTEAFF
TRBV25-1 CASSDNIDPVGVKLFF
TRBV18 CASSPPGQGNEKLFF
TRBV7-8 CASSFGLELMYEQYF
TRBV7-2 CASSGRRGPVEPQHF
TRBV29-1 CSVEDPGQGGFRMTGELFF
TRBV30 CAWKGQLNSPLHF
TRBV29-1 CSAGRTGGVGELFF
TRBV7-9 CASSFVTGQENIQYF
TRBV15 CATSRDVGTNSYEQYF
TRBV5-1 CASSLSKPNSPLHF